The 2 T cell receptor beta chains in this list originate from one sample, sequenced in a study of cytomegalovirus exposure and HLA in healthy donors. Researchers ran the PCR with 60 Vbeta and 13 Jbeta primers. TCRdb's table, derived via immunoSEQ multiplex PCR, lists solely in-frame clones and lacks some. The sample comprises fewer than 70,000 clones, approximately 68% of which are singletons, and roughly 11% rests with the top ten. The sample comprised PBMCs. The receptor set was obtained from a woman aged 25-40 years in good health and CMV-seronegative.

The chain joins TRBV11-2 to TRBJ2-1; 10 positions match TRBD2. The V and J ends lost 6 bases and 4 bases, in that order; junction bases with no gene match: 6. This CDR3 contains 15 residues. CDR1 and CDR2 from the germline V gene are SGHAT and FQNNGV. CDR3 in amino acids: CASRPLAGEYNEQFF. Here the CDR3 DNA reads TGTGCCAGCAGACCTCTAGCGGGGGAGTACAATGAGCAGTTCTTC.

The genes are TRBV27 and TRBJ2-1, with TRBD2 identical over 7 bases. The V gene end was trimmed by 8 bases and the J gene end by 15 bases; junction bases not matched to a gene: 10. The CDR3 is made up of 11 amino acids. Germline CDR1 reads MNHEY; CDR2 reads SMNVEV (reference sequence). For the CDR3, the DNA is TGTGCCAGCGGGTCAGCGGGGATTCTGTTCTTC. This encodes CASGSAGILFF.